This passage covers 17 T cell receptor beta chains from one sample sequenced in a study of blood T cell repertoires in COVID-19. Sequenced by immunoSEQ multiplex PCR; TCRdb stores in-frame clones only, minus some. There are about 270,000 clones in the sample; roughly 83% occur only once, and about 1.6% lies in the top ten. Sequencing was done on a sample of peripheral blood. These receptors were taken from a human donor with COVID-19, enrolled during active disease. The donor label of this sample is uncertain.

This clone was counted a few times. As DNA, the CDR3 is TGTGCCAGCAGTTTCGAGAGCTCCTACAATGAGCAGTTCTTC. Its protein product is CASSFESSYNEQFF. The chain links TRBV28 to TRBJ2-1; the D is unclear. Germline loops: CDR1 MDHEN, CDR2 SYDVKM. The CDR3 sequence is 14 residues long. Between the trimmed V and J ends, which lost 3 bases and 0 bases, there was a span of 6 bases.

This clone was counted a single time. This chain uses TRBV5-1 with TRBJ2-3, with TRBD2 as a possible D gene (6 bases). Germline loops: CDR1 SGHRS, CDR2 YFSETQ. V shed 7 bases and J shed 5 bases, with 23 bases lying between them. The CDR3 consists of 16 residues. CDR3 amino acids: CASGGFSGLREDTQYF. The CDR3 DNA is TGCGCCAGCGGCGGTTTTAGCGGATTAAGGGAAGATACGCAGTATTTT.

The J gene is TRBJ2-7, the V gene TRBV7-3; 10 bases agree with TRBD2. Germline V gives CDR1 SGHTA, CDR2 FQGTGA. This CDR3 has 13 residues. The V gene end was trimmed by 5 bases and the J gene end by 6 bases; junction bases not matched to a gene: 4. The CDR3: CASSPTSGTEQYF. CDR3 sequence (DNA): TGTGCCAGCAGCCCAACTAGCGGGACCGAGCAGTACTTC.

This sequence joins TRBV5-3 and TRBJ2-7, with a weak D call TRBD1 (6 bases). TRBV5-3 is marked as an open reading frame, function uncertain. The CDR3 spans 15 residues. V was cut by 1 base and J by 2 bases, with 13 bases left in between. CDR3 residues: CARSLWGRNPYEQYF. The CDR3 DNA follows: TGTGCCAGAAGCTTGTGGGGGCGCAACCCCTACGAGCAGTACTTC.

The chain recombines TRBV3-1 (or the pseudogene TRBV3-2) with TRBJ1-3; D uncertain. This CDR3 comprises 12 residues. V was cut by 4 bases and J by 11 bases, with 12 bases left in between. Germline CDR1 is LGHDT and CDR2 is YNNKEL (reference sequence). In DNA form, the CDR3 reads TGTGCCAGCAGCCGAGAAGAGCAAGCCATATATTTT. Amino acids: CASSREEQAIYF.

This clone was counted a few times. The chain couples TRBV7-3 to TRBJ2-1; D gene unclear. CDR1 SGHTA and CDR2 FQGTGA come from the germline V gene. The length of the CDR3 is 13 residues. Trimming removed 4 bases at V and 0 bases at J, with 4 bases between. Here the CDR3 reads CASSSSSYNEQFF. CDR3 DNA: TGTGCCAGCAGCTCGAGCTCCTACAATGAGCAGTTCTTC. Looking up the rest from reference TRBV7-3 and TRBJ2-1 gives the full variable domain: GAGVSQTPSNKVTEKGKYVELRCDPISGHTALYWYRQSLGQGPEFLIYFQGTGAADDSGLPNDRFFAVRPEGSVSTLKIQRTERGDSAVYLCASSSSSYNEQFFGPGTRLTVL.

The J gene is TRBJ2-3, the V gene TRBV28; 9 positions agree with TRBD1. CDR3 length: 19 residues. Trimming removed 5 bases from V and 0 bases from J; junction bases left unmatched: 15. From germline, CDR1 is MDHEN and CDR2 SYDVKM. CDR3 region: CASSRDREISGPSTDTQYF. The CDR3 DNA is TGTGCCAGCAGTCGGGACAGGGAAATTAGCGGGCCAAGCACAGATACGCAGTATTTT. Based on the CDR3 plus reference TRBV28 and TRBJ2-3, the full variable domain is DVKVTQSSRYLVKRTGEKVFLECVQDMDHENMFWYRQDPGLGLRLIYFSYDVKMKEKGDIPEGYSVSREKKERFSLILESASTNQTSMYLCASSRDREISGPSTDTQYFGPGTRLTVL.

This clone was found once. The V gene is TRBV11-2, the J gene TRBJ1-6; no clear D. This CDR3 is built from 14 residues. Trimming left V 2 bases short and J 6 bases short, with 8 bases between. CDR1 is SGHAT, CDR2 FQNNGV, per germline. As DNA, the CDR3 is TGTGCCAGCAGCTTAATCGCGGCTAATTCACCCCTCCACTTT. This encodes CASSLIAANSPLHF.

The chain couples TRBV6-1 to TRBJ2-3; TRBD2 matches at 7 bases. Germline-derived CDR1 and CDR2 are MNHNS and SASEGT. This CDR3 spans 16 amino acids. The V segment lost 2 bases and the J segment 0 bases; nucleotides outside the gene matches: 5. CDR3 DNA sequence: TGTGCCAGCAGTGAAATTGGTAGCGGGAGCACAGATACGCAGTATTTT. It codes for CASSEIGSGSTDTQYF.

This clone was counted once. Other DNA sequences in this specimen translate into the identical CDR3. The chain is built from TRBV5-4 and TRBJ1-4; 8 nucleotides match TRBD1. The germline CDR1 and CDR2 sequences are SGHNT and YYREEE (reference sequence). The CDR3 totals 15 residues. V shed 4 bases, J shed 2 bases, and the junction held 4 bases outside the gene matches. This CDR3 is CASSPTGGTNEKLFF. In DNA, the CDR3 is TGTGCCAGCAGCCCTACAGGGGGTACTAATGAAAAACTGTTTTTT.

The chain recombines TRBV12-3 or TRBV12-4 with TRBJ1-1, with D hard to call. The CDR3 length is 12 residues. Trimming pared 0 bases from V and 7 bases from J, leaving 6 bases between. CDR3 residues: CASSLAVREAFF. The CDR3 DNA follows: TGTGCCAGCAGTTTAGCCGTTCGTGAAGCTTTCTTT.

Here the CDR3 reads CASSYTGANTEAFF. The CDR3, as DNA: TGTGCCAGCAGTTACACAGGGGCAAACACTGAAGCTTTCTTT. The chain has TRBV6-2 or TRBV6-3 and TRBJ1-1; 7 nucleotides line up with TRBD1. Trimming at V came to 2 bases and at J to 2 bases, leaving 2 bases not matched to a gene. CDR1 and CDR2 from the germline V gene are MNHEY and SVGEGT. CDR3 size: 14 residues.

The chain links TRBV14 to TRBJ2-1, with 7 nucleotides matching TRBD2. Germline V gene data show CDR1 as SGHDN and CDR2 as FVKESK. J gave up 4 bases and V 4 bases, and 7 bases lay outside the gene matches. CDR3 length equals 15 residues. As DNA, the CDR3 is TGTGCCAGCAGCCCCCGTTGGGGGGGATACAATGAGCAGTTCTTC. It translates to CASSPRWGGYNEQFF.

The gene calls are TRBV7-3 and TRBJ2-7; TRBD2 matches 10 bases. The V segment lost 0 bases and the J segment 6 bases; nucleotides outside the gene matches: 2. From germline, CDR1 is SGHTA and CDR2 FQGTGA. This CDR3 has 14 residues. CDR3 region: CASSLTVAGGEQYF. The CDR3 coding sequence is TGTGCCAGCAGCTTAACTGTAGCGGGAGGCGAGCAGTACTTC.

The chain recombines TRBV14 with TRBJ2-1, with D unclear. This CDR3 is built from 15 residues. Trimming took 0 bases from V and 4 from J, leaving 10 bases between them. Germline V gives CDR1 SGHDN, CDR2 FVKESK. The CDR3 here is CASSQDFAGYNEQFF. The CDR3, as DNA: TGTGCCAGCAGCCAAGACTTCGCCGGGTACAATGAGCAGTTCTTC. Drawing the rest from reference TRBV14 and TRBJ2-1, the complete variable domain is EAGVTQFPSHSVIEKGQTVTLRCDPISGHDNLYWYRRVMGKEIKFLLHFVKESKQDESGMPNNRFLAERTGGTYSTLKVQPAELEDSGVYFCASSQDFAGYNEQFFGPGTRLTVL.

The chain joins TRBV29-1 to TRBJ1-1, with D perhaps TRBD1 (6 bases). CDR3 size: 13 residues. Trimming took 7 bases from V and 1 from J, leaving 13 bases between them. CDR1 and CDR2 (germline): SQVTM, ANQGSEA. CDR3 DNA sequence: TGCAGCGGCCGACAGGCCGAGAACACTGAAGCTTTCTTT. This encodes CSGRQAENTEAFF.

This clone was seen a handful of times. The J gene is TRBJ2-1, the V gene TRBV19; TRBD2 might be the D (6 bases). Per the germline V gene, CDR1 is LNHDA and CDR2 is SQIVND (reference sequence). The CDR3 is 16 residues long. Trimming removed 6 bases at V and 0 bases at J, with 15 bases between. This chain's CDR3 is CASRGLRALSYNEQFF. The CDR3 coding sequence is TGTGCCAGTAGGGGACTTAGGGCCCTCTCCTACAATGAGCAGTTCTTC.